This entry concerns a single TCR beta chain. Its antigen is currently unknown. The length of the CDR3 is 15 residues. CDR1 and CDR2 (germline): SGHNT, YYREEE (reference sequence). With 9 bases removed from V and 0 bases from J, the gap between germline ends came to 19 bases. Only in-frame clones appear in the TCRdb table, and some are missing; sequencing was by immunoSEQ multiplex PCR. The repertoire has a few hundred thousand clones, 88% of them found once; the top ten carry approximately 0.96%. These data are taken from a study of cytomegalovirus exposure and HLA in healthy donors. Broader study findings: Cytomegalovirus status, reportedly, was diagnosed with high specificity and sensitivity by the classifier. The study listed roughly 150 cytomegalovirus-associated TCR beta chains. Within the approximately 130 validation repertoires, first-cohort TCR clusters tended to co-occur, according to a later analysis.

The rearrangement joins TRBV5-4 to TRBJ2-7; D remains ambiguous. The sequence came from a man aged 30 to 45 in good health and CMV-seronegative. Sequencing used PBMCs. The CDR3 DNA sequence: TGTGCCACCCATTGGATGGGCGCACCCTCCTACGAGCAGTACTTC. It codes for CATHWMGAPSYEQYF.